The 5 T cell receptor beta chains below were found in one sample sequenced in a study of blood T cell repertoires in COVID-19. The method was immunoSEQ multiplex PCR; TCRdb's version includes in-frame clones alone and lacks a portion of them. Among about 130,000 clones listed, more than 75% were seen once. The sample taken for sequencing was peripheral blood. The receptors were sampled from a woman aged 70-85 years with COVID-19, enrolled during active disease.

The chain has TRBV7-2 and TRBJ2-2; D remains ambiguous. CDR1 SGHTA and CDR2 FQGNSA come from the germline V gene. With 2 bases removed from V and 5 bases from J, the gap between germline ends came to 6 bases. This CDR3 is built from 13 residues. The CDR3, as DNA: TGTGCCAGCAGCTTAAGAGAAACCGGGGAGCTGTTTTTT. Amino acids: CASSLRETGELFF.

This clone was observed a single time. In the same sample, other DNA sequences code for this CDR3. CDR3 residues: CAISESGGGNTIYF. CDR3 sequence (DNA): TGTGCCATCAGTGAGTCAGGCGGAGGAAACACCATATATTTT. The chain couples TRBV10-3 to TRBJ1-3; D not resolved. V lost 0 bases, J lost 4 bases, and 7 bases lay in between. Germline values: CDR1 ENHRY, CDR2 SYGVKD. The CDR3 covers 14 residues.

The genes are TRBV7-2 and TRBJ1-5; 7 positions match TRBD1. J gave up 1 base and V 6 bases, and 6 bases lay outside the gene matches. Germline CDR1 is SGHTA and CDR2 is FQGNSA. This CDR3 region has 15 residues. CDR3 DNA: TGTGCCAGCAGGCCGACAGGGAGGAGCAATCAGCCCCAGCATTTT. This codes for CASRPTGRSNQPQHF.

This chain uses TRBV5-1 with TRBJ1-2; tentatively, D is TRBD1 (5 bases). V shed 0 bases and J shed 8 bases, with 8 bases lying between them. Germline CDR1 SGHRS, CDR2 YFSETQ. The CDR3 is 12 residues long. CDR3 amino acids: CASSLAAGGYTF. For the CDR3, the DNA is TGCGCCAGCAGCTTGGCCGCAGGGGGCTACACCTTC.

This chain joins TRBV4-1 and TRBJ2-7; D gene unclear. V lost 0 bases and J lost 3, with 12 bases in between. Germline-derived CDR1 and CDR2 are MGHRA and YSYEKL. This CDR3 is 15 amino acids long. CDR3 protein: CASSQDTAGSYEQYF. DNA for the CDR3: TGCGCCAGCAGCCAAGATACGGCAGGTAGCTACGAGCAGTACTTC.